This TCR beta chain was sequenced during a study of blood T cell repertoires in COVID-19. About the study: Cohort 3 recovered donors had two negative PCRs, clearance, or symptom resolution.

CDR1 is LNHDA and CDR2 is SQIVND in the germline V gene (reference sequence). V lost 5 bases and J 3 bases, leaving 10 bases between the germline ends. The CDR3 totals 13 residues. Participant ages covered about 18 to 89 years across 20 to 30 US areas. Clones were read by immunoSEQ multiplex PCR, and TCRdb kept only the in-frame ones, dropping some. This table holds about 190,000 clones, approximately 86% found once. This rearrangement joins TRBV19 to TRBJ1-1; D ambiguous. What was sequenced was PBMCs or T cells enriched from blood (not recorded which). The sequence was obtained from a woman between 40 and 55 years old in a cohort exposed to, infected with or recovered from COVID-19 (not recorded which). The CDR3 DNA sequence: TGTGCCAGTAGTCTAACTGCGGACACTGAAGCTTTCTTT. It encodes CASSLTADTEAFF.